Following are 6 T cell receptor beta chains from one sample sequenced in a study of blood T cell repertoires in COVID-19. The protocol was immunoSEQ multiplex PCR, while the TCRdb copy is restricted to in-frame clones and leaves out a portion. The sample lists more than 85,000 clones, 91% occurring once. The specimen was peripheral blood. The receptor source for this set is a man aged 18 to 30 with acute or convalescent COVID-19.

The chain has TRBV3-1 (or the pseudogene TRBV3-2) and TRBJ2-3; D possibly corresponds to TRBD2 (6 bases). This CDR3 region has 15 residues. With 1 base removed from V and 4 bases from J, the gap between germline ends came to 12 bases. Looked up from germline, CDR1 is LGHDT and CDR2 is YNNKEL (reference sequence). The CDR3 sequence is CASSQAVLAADTQYF. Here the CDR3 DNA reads TGTGCCAGCAGCCAAGCGGTACTAGCCGCAGATACGCAGTATTTT.

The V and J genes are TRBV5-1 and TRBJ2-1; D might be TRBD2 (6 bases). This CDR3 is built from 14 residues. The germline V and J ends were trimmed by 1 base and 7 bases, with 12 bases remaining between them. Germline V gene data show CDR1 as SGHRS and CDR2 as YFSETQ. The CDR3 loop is CASSLNWGENEQFF. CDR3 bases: TGCGCCAGCAGCTTGAATTGGGGGGAGAATGAGCAGTTCTTC.

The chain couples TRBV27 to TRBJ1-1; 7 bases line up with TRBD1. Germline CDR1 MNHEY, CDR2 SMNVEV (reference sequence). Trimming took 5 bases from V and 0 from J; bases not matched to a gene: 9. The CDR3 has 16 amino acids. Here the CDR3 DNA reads TGTGCCAGCAGTACTACAGGGGCCTCCATGAACACTGAAGCTTTCTTT. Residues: CASSTTGASMNTEAFF.

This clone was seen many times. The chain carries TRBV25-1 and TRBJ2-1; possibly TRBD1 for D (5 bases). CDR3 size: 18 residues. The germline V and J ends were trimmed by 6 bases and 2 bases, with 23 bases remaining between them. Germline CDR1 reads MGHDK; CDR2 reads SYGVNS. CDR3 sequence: CASRGSGLGRRTYNEQFF. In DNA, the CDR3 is TGTGCCAGCAGGGGATCAGGGTTGGGGCGCCGAACCTACAATGAGCAGTTCTTC.

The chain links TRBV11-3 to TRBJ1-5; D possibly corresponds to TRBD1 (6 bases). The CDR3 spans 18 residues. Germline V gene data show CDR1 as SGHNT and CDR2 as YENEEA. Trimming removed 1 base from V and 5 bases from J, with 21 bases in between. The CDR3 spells CASSLGGTDRPKHQPQHF. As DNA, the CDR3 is TGTGCCAGCAGCTTAGGGGGAACAGACAGGCCCAAACATCAGCCCCAGCATTTT.

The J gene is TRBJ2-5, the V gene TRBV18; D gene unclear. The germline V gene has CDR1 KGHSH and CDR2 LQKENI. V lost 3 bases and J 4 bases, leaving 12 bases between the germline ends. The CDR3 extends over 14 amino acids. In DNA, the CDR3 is TGTGCCAGCTCACCGGTTCGGGTGGCAGAGACCCAGTACTTC. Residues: CASSPVRVAETQYF.